The 25 T cell receptor beta chains in this list originate from one sample, sequenced in a study of Ad26.COV2.S vaccination and SARS-CoV-2 variants. Assay used: immunoSEQ multiplex PCR; TCRdb lists only in-frame clones, some missing. The top ten hold 15% to 20% of the sample, which has roughly 100,000 clones, 80% seen once. This specimen was peripheral blood, taken after recovery from COVID-19. The receptors stem from a human donor who had recovered from COVID-19.

The chain employs TRBV28 and TRBJ1-1, with unresolved D. V gave up 6 bases and J gave up 5 bases, with 10 bases separating them. CDR1 MDHEN and CDR2 SYDVKM come from the germline V gene. The CDR3 spans 12 residues. The CDR3 DNA follows: TGTGCCAGCAGGGAGTTTGAAACTGAAGCTTTCTTT. Translated, it gives CASREFETEAFF.

V gene TRBV4-3 combines with J gene TRBJ2-6, with D possibly matching TRBD1 (6 bases). The CDR3 extends over 19 amino acids. Germline loops: CDR1 LGHNA, CDR2 YSLEER. V was cut by 0 bases and J by 0 bases, with 15 bases left in between. CDR3 nucleotides: TGCGCCAGCAGCCAAGATGTTTGGCAGGGGAACTCTGGGGCCAACGTCCTGACTTTC. Its protein product is CASSQDVWQGNSGANVLTF.

DNA of the CDR3: TGTGCCAGCGCGCGCCCGGCCTCGAGTTTAAATGGCTACACCTTC. This gives the protein CASARPASSLNGYTF. The V gene is TRBV7-2, the J gene TRBJ1-2; D not certain. V gave up 8 bases and J gave up 6 bases, with 22 bases separating them. This CDR3 comprises 15 residues. Germline CDR1 reads SGHTA; CDR2 reads FQGNSA.

This clone was detected a few times. J is TRBJ1-4 and V is TRBV29-1, with D perhaps matching TRBD1 (6 bases). Per germline, CDR1 SQVTM and CDR2 ANQGSEA. Trimming shortened V by 4 bases and J by 0 bases, and 15 bases separated the two germline ends. The CDR3 runs to 16 residues. Written as DNA, the CDR3 is TGCAGCGTTGTAGGAGGGGGATGGGCAACTAATGAAAAACTGTTTTTT. Amino acids: CSVVGGGWATNEKLFF.

V gene TRBV10-1 combines with J gene TRBJ2-7; 11 bases match TRBD1. The ends lost 3 bases at V and 5 bases at J; junction bases unmatched: 3. CDR3 length: 14 amino acids. Germline V gene data show CDR1 as WNHNN and CDR2 as SYGVQD (reference sequence). CDR3 nucleotides: TGCGCCAGCAGTGAAGGGACAGGGGGGCACGAGCAGTACTTC. Its protein product is CASSEGTGGHEQYF.

This clone showed up just a few times. V usage is TRBV7-9 and J usage is TRBJ2-3; D is ambiguous. Between the trimmed V and J ends, which lost 5 bases and 6 bases, there was a span of 12 bases. Germline lookup yields CDR1 SEHNR and CDR2 FQNEAQ (reference sequence). This CDR3 has 13 residues. CDR3 DNA sequence: TGTGCCAGCAGCGCCGACCCTGTGGATACGCAGTATTTT. Its translation: CASSADPVDTQYF.

The V gene is TRBV6-6, the J gene TRBJ1-1; D not certain. With 5 bases removed from V and 7 bases from J, the gap between germline ends came to 11 bases. Germline-derived CDR1 and CDR2 are MNHNY and SVGAGI (reference sequence). The CDR3 extends over 12 amino acids. DNA for the CDR3: TGTGCCAGCAGTCGCAACCCAGGTGAAGCTTTCTTT. The encoded protein is CASSRNPGEAFF.

V is TRBV5-1 and J is TRBJ1-6, with no clear D. The CDR3 spans 14 residues. Germline loops: CDR1 SGHRS, CDR2 YFSETQ. Deletions cut 1 base from V and 9 bases from J, with 11 bases between. CDR3 nucleotides: TGCGCCAGCAGCTTGAATGGGTACGGTTCACCCCTCCACTTT. It codes for CASSLNGYGSPLHF.

The J gene is TRBJ1-1, the V gene TRBV5-4; perhaps TRBD1 as D (5 bases). The germline CDR1 and CDR2 sequences are SGHNT and YYREEE (reference sequence). CDR3 length: 15 residues. Between the trimmed V and J ends, which lost 4 bases and 4 bases, there was a span of 17 bases. Here the CDR3 DNA reads TGTGCCAGCAGCCTCGGGGCGGGCCCGAGCACTGAAGCTTTCTTT. It specifies CASSLGAGPSTEAFF. Filled out from reference TRBV5-4 and TRBJ1-1, the complete variable domain reads ETGVTQSPTHLIKTRGQQVTLRCSSQSGHNTVSWYQQALGQGPQFIFQYYREEENGRGNFPPRFSGLQFPNYSSELNVNALELDDSALYLCASSLGAGPSTEAFFGQGTRLTVV.

In this sample, this clone turned up a few times. V usage is TRBV7-2 and J usage is TRBJ2-2, with TRBD1 matching 7 bases. V gave up 6 bases and J gave up 4 bases; unmatched junction bases: 5. This CDR3 has 14 residues. Germline V gene sequence: CDR1 SGHTA, CDR2 FQGNSA. Here the CDR3 DNA reads TGTGCCAGCAGACAGGACAGGACCACCGGGGAGCTGTTTTTT. Amino acid sequence: CASRQDRTTGELFF.

The chain uses TRBV5-4 and TRBJ2-1; the match to TRBD1 covers 8 bases. The CDR3 runs to 16 residues. The V gene's germline CDR1 is SGHNT and CDR2 YYREEE (reference sequence). The junction had 9 bases not matched to a gene; V was cut back by 3 bases and J by 4 bases. The CDR3 sequence: CASSSATGGPYNEQFF. CDR3 nucleotide sequence: TGTGCCAGCAGCTCCGCTACAGGGGGGCCGTACAATGAGCAGTTCTTC.

The V gene is TRBV5-4, the J gene TRBJ2-5; D is unclear. The CDR3 has 12 amino acids. Germline V lookup: CDR1 SGHNT, CDR2 YYREEE (reference sequence). V lost 4 bases to trimming and J lost 5 bases, with 9 bases between them. CDR3 residues: CASSLEGETQYF. The CDR3 region has the DNA TGTGCCAGCAGCCTGGAAGGGGAGACCCAGTACTTC.

The chain recombines TRBV4-3 with TRBJ2-4; TRBD1 matches at 7 bases. CDR1 is LGHNA and CDR2 is YSLEER in the germline V gene. Trimming took 4 bases from V and 8 from J; bases not matched to a gene: 11. The CDR3 sequence is 15 residues long. CDR3 region: CASSLETGKVDIQYF. Written as DNA, the CDR3 is TGCGCCAGCAGCCTCGAGACAGGGAAAGTAGACATTCAGTACTTC.

The chain links TRBV29-1 to TRBJ1-2; no firm D call. CDR1 and CDR2 from the germline V gene are SQVTM and ANQGSEA. V lost 5 bases and J 6 bases, leaving 19 bases between the germline ends. The CDR3 is 14 amino acids. CDR3 coding DNA: TGCAGCGTTCAACCGGGCTACTCACGGGATGGCTACACCTTC. Protein sequence: CSVQPGYSRDGYTF.

This clone has just one count. The chain has TRBV19 and TRBJ1-4; no clear D gene. There are 12 residues in the CDR3. The germline CDR1 and CDR2 sequences are LNHDA and SQIVND (reference sequence). V gave up 3 bases and J gave up 7 bases, with 6 bases separating them. Here the CDR3 reads CASSMTFEKLFF. The CDR3 DNA follows: TGTGCCAGTAGTATGACCTTTGAAAAACTGTTTTTT.

The chain joins TRBV29-1 to TRBJ1-1; D is ambiguous. Germline lookup yields CDR1 SQVTM and CDR2 ANQGSEA. Trimming took 4 bases from V and 7 from J, leaving 7 bases between them. The CDR3 spans 10 residues. For the CDR3, the DNA is TGCAGCGTTGGAAGGAATGAAGCTTTCTTT. This sequence encodes CSVGRNEAFF.

CDR3 amino acids: CASSDGGEGAIYEQYF. The CDR3 bases are TGTGCCAGCAGTGATGGGGGTGAGGGGGCAATCTACGAGCAGTACTTC. The chain uses TRBV25-1 and TRBJ2-7; 7 positions agree with TRBD1. The germline V gene encodes CDR1 MGHDK and CDR2 SYGVNS. The CDR3 is made up of 16 amino acids. V dropped 3 bases and J dropped 3; count of bases not matched to a gene: 11.

This clone was seen a few times. The V and J genes are TRBV5-6 and TRBJ2-5, with 7 bases matching TRBD2. The CDR3 consists of 18 residues. The V segment lost 4 bases and the J segment 2 bases; nucleotides outside the gene matches: 17. CDR1 is SGHDT and CDR2 is YYEEEE in the germline V gene. CDR3 loop: CASSDEVGRVGLQETQYF. Here the CDR3 DNA reads TGTGCCAGCAGCGACGAGGTGGGGAGGGTTGGGTTGCAAGAGACCCAGTACTTC.

This clone was found once. The V call is TRBV10-3, the J call TRBJ1-6, with D possibly being TRBD1 (5 bases). The CDR3 contains 16 residues. Germline-derived CDR1 and CDR2 are ENHRY and SYGVKD. V lost 4 bases and J lost 6, with 16 bases in between. DNA for the CDR3: TGTGCCATCAGTGGCGGCCCCGGGACGCGTAATTCACCCCTCCACTTT. Residues: CAISGGPGTRNSPLHF.

V gene TRBV4-1 combines with J gene TRBJ2-4; D tentatively reads TRBD1 or TRBD2 (7 bases each). CDR3 length equals 17 residues. CDR1 is MGHRA and CDR2 is YSYEKL in the germline V gene. V dropped 4 bases and J dropped 9 bases, with 25 bases sitting between them. CDR3 nucleotides: TGCGCCAGCAGCCCATACGGGGCAGGGGGGGGGTCAGGCATTCAGTACTTC. Protein: CASSPYGAGGGSGIQYF.

The chain employs TRBV24-1 and TRBJ2-3, with D possibly TRBD2 on 5 matching bases. The germline V gene has CDR1 KGHDR and CDR2 SFDVKD. This CDR3 contains 14 residues. Trimming left V 4 bases short and J 12 bases short, with 19 bases between. This CDR3 is CATSDDTRLQSQYF. The CDR3 DNA follows: TGTGCCACCAGTGACGATACTAGGCTCCAGTCCCAGTATTTT.

In this sample, this clone turned up many times. The chain links TRBV28 to TRBJ1-6; 9 positions match TRBD1. In germline, CDR1 is MDHEN, CDR2 SYDVKM. Losses at the gene ends were 5 bases for V and 14 bases for J; bases not matched to a gene: 10. The CDR3 extends over 14 amino acids. The CDR3: CASSNRGRLVTLHF. In DNA form, the CDR3 reads TGTGCCAGCAGTAACAGGGGGCGGCTAGTGACCCTCCACTTT.

The chain carries TRBV7-3 and TRBJ2-3, with 7 nucleotides matching TRBD2. The germline gives CDR1 SGHTA, CDR2 FQGTGA. V lost 8 bases, J lost 6 bases, and 8 bases stayed unmatched. The CDR3 consists of 13 residues. The CDR3 bases are TGTGCCAGCGGGGCGGGGGTTCTTGATACGCAGTATTTT. Translation gives CASGAGVLDTQYF.

The sample holds a few counts of this clone. V is TRBV19 and J is TRBJ1-2; D not resolved. The germline V and J ends were trimmed by 3 bases and 6 bases, with 11 bases remaining between them. Per germline, CDR1 LNHDA and CDR2 SQIVND (reference sequence). The CDR3 covers 13 residues. CDR3 bases: TGTGCCAGTAGTATCGTTGGGTGGGATGGCTACACCTTC. Protein product: CASSIVGWDGYTF.

The chain recombines TRBV3-1 (or the pseudogene TRBV3-2) with TRBJ1-1, with D perhaps matching TRBD1 (5 bases). The CDR3 has 14 amino acids. The germline V gene has CDR1 LGHDT and CDR2 YNNKEL (reference sequence). V was pared by 1 base and J by 4 bases, with 10 bases between. CDR3 nucleotides: TGTGCCAGCAGCCAAGTCGGGGGGTCCACTGAAGCTTTCTTT. It translates to CASSQVGGSTEAFF.